These 25 T cell receptor beta chains were sequenced from one sample in a study of vaccination effects on CD4 cells after COVID-19. ViraFEST used viral peptide pools to expand antigen-specific CD4+ T cells before sequencing. CD4+ T cell isolation took place after nine to eleven days of culture. Either the mRNA-1273 or the BNT162b2 vaccine was given to participants as two doses. Their antigens remain unidentified. Sequencing used immunoSEQ multiplex PCR; TCRdb keeps in-frame clones, though not all of them. The top ten clones hold roughly a sixth of a sample with some 29,000 clones, about 74% of them seen once. Here the sequenced sample was CD4+ T cells from PBMCs cultured with HCoV-OC43 spike peptides, taken after COVID-19 vaccination. This sample's subset: HCoV-OC43 spike overlapping peptide pool stimulation. The receptors derive from a human donor who received a COVID-19 vaccine.

Only one count was recorded for this clone. The V and J genes are TRBV7-8 and TRBJ2-2; 7 nucleotides agree with TRBD1. The V gene end was trimmed by 2 bases and the J gene end by 4 bases; junction bases not matched to a gene: 7. The germline V gene has CDR1 SGHVS and CDR2 FQNEAQ. CDR3 length equals 16 residues. The CDR3 loop reads CASSLRLRGTTGELFF. The DNA of the CDR3 is TGTGCCAGCAGCTTAAGGCTCAGGGGGACCACCGGGGAGCTGTTTTTT.

The chain recombines TRBV7-9 with TRBJ2-2, with 7 bases lining up with TRBD1. CDR3 size: 14 residues. Trimming removed 6 bases from V and 5 bases from J; junction bases left unmatched: 6. Germline V gives CDR1 SEHNR, CDR2 FQNEAQ (reference sequence). In DNA, the CDR3 is TGTGCCAGCAGTTTCGGGACAGATACCGGGGAGCTGTTTTTT. It codes for CASSFGTDTGELFF.

This sequence joins TRBV7-9 and TRBJ2-5, with TRBD2 as a possible D gene (5 bases). V was shortened by 1 base and J by 9 bases, with 24 bases between the two germline ends. Germline CDR1 is SEHNR and CDR2 is FQNEAQ (reference sequence). The CDR3 covers 17 residues. CDR3 sequence reads: CASSLEEGLDFSPAQYF. The CDR3 DNA reads as TGTGCCAGCAGCTTAGAAGAGGGCCTGGATTTCAGTCCGGCCCAGTACTTC.

This clone has only a few counts. The V call is TRBV4-1, the J call TRBJ1-2, with a weak D call TRBD1 (5 bases). Deletions cut 0 bases from V and 3 bases from J, with 8 bases between. CDR3 length equals 14 residues. Germline loops: CDR1 MGHRA, CDR2 YSYEKL. CDR3 nucleotides: TGCGCCAGCAGCCAAGAAACAGGAGACTATGGCTACACCTTC. Translation gives CASSQETGDYGYTF.

The chain has TRBV28 and TRBJ1-3; no clear D. Per the germline V gene, CDR1 is MDHEN and CDR2 is SYDVKM. This CDR3 is built from 14 residues. Between the trimmed V and J ends, which lost 7 bases and 0 bases, there was a span of 10 bases. The CDR3 coding sequence is TGTGCCAGCACCCCACCAGGCTCTGGAAACACCATATATTTT. It specifies CASTPPGSGNTIYF.

This clone is deemed medium-sized (0.01 to 0.1%). V gene TRBV2 combines with J gene TRBJ1-2; the D gene is possibly TRBD1 (6 bases). The CDR3 sequence is 13 residues long. Germline CDR1 is SNHLY and CDR2 is FYNNEI. V lost 6 bases, J lost 8 bases, and 16 bases lay in between. The chain's CDR3 is CASSSNRALGYTF. CDR3 nucleotides: TGTGCCAGCAGCTCCAACAGGGCACTGGGCTACACCTTC. Using reference TRBV2 and TRBJ1-2 for the parts outside the CDR3, the full variable domain is EPEVTQTPSHQVTQMGQEVILRCVPISNHLYFYWYRQILGQKVEFLVSFYNNEISEKSEIFDDQFSVERPDGSNFTLKIRSTKLEDSAMYFCASSSNRALGYTFGSGTRLTVV.

This clone turned up a few times. The genes are TRBV5-1 and TRBJ2-2, with D uncertain. From germline, CDR1 is SGHRS and CDR2 YFSETQ. This CDR3 comprises 13 residues. V lost 0 bases to trimming and J lost 5 bases, with 5 bases between them. The CDR3 loop reads CASSLVRTGELFF. Written as DNA, the CDR3 is TGCGCCAGCAGCTTGGTCCGGACCGGGGAGCTGTTTTTT.

This clone has a handful of counts. CDR3 protein: CASSLRTGEGGYTF. The CDR3 bases are TGTGCCAGCAGCTTGCGAACAGGGGAAGGAGGCTACACCTTC. V usage is TRBV5-4 and J usage is TRBJ1-2; TRBD1 agrees at 7 bases. Germline CDR1 and CDR2: SGHNT and YYREEE (reference sequence). This CDR3 has 14 residues. The V and J ends lost 1 base and 8 bases, in that order; junction bases with no gene match: 8.

The chain couples TRBV18 to TRBJ2-6, with D possibly being TRBD2 (5 bases). With 3 bases removed from V and 6 bases from J, the gap between germline ends came to 12 bases. The germline CDR1 and CDR2 sequences are KGHSH and LQKENI. CDR3 size: 15 residues. DNA for the CDR3: TGTGCCAGCTCACCCGGGATTACTTTGGCCAACGTCCTGACTTTC. It specifies CASSPGITLANVLTF.

The chain joins TRBV3-1 (or the pseudogene TRBV3-2) to TRBJ2-3; D remains unclear. Germline V gene lookup returns CDR1 LGHDT and CDR2 YNNKEL (reference sequence). This CDR3 is 12 amino acids long. Trimming pared 0 bases from V and 7 bases from J, leaving 5 bases between. The CDR3, as DNA: TGTGCCAGCAGCCAAGACTCATATACGCAGTATTTT. Translating it yields CASSQDSYTQYF.

The gene calls are TRBV19 and TRBJ2-3; 9 nucleotides align to TRBD2. This CDR3 contains 15 residues. The germline V gene encodes CDR1 LNHDA and CDR2 SQIVND (reference sequence). The junction had 6 bases not matched to a gene; V was cut back by 7 bases and J by 1 base. The CDR3 loop reads CASIYVAGGTDTQYF. The CDR3 bases are TGTGCCAGTATTTACGTAGCGGGGGGCACAGATACGCAGTATTTT.

The chain recombines TRBV11-2 with TRBJ1-1, with D possibly matching TRBD1 (5 bases). V lost 7 bases and J 1 base, leaving 10 bases between the germline ends. Germline lookup yields CDR1 SGHAT and CDR2 FQNNGV. The CDR3 sequence is 13 residues long. The CDR3, as DNA: TGTGCCAGCACCCGACAGACGAACACTGAAGCTTTCTTT. Its protein is CASTRQTNTEAFF.

V usage is TRBV4-1 and J usage is TRBJ2-5, with 16 bases that match TRBD2. The CDR3 runs 18 residues. Germline values: CDR1 MGHRA, CDR2 YSYEKL. The junction had 7 bases not matched to a gene; V was cut back by 5 bases and J by 1 base. As DNA, the CDR3 is TGCGCCAGCAGCTCGATGGGACTAGCGGGAGGGGGCCAAGAGACCCAGTACTTC. It translates to CASSSMGLAGGGQETQYF.

This chain uses TRBV30 with TRBJ2-3; D unclear. The CDR3 sequence is 13 residues long. CDR1 and CDR2 (germline): GTSNPN, SVGIG (reference sequence). Trimming shortened V by 5 bases and J by 6 bases, and 15 bases separated the two germline ends. The CDR3 sequence: CAWGRRIRDTQYF. Written as DNA, the CDR3 is TGTGCCTGGGGACGCCGCATCCGCGATACGCAGTATTTT.

This clone was seen once. The rearrangement joins TRBV27 to TRBJ1-1, with 7 nucleotides matching TRBD1. The CDR3 consists of 14 residues. Germline trimming cut 2 bases from V and 5 bases from J; bases unmatched to any gene: 5. Germline V gene lookup returns CDR1 MNHEY and CDR2 SMNVEV (reference sequence). The CDR3 is CASSLAGGWTEAFF. CDR3 DNA sequence: TGTGCCAGCAGTTTAGCAGGGGGATGGACTGAAGCTTTCTTT.

The chain is built from TRBV29-1 and TRBJ2-3; D is unresolved. There are 14 residues in the CDR3. From germline, CDR1 is SQVTM and CDR2 ANQGSEA. V was cut by 8 bases and J by 0 bases, with 15 bases left in between. The CDR3 DNA follows: TGCAGCACCGGCCCCCCTGGAAGCACAGATACGCAGTATTTT. Protein sequence: CSTGPPGSTDTQYF.

The chain links TRBV6-6 to TRBJ2-2, with D unresolved. CDR3 length: 11 amino acids. Germline V lookup: CDR1 MNHNY, CDR2 SVGAGI (reference sequence). V gave up 2 bases and J gave up 7 bases, with 2 bases separating them. Written as DNA, the CDR3 is TGTGCCAGCAGTTACGACGGGGAGCTGTTTTTT. Translated: CASSYDGELFF.

By frequency in the sample, this clone is medium-sized. The chain couples TRBV5-1 to TRBJ2-1; the D gene is possibly TRBD2 (6 bases). Germline V gene lookup returns CDR1 SGHRS and CDR2 YFSETQ. V was pared by 1 base and J by 0 bases, with 8 bases between. The CDR3 runs 15 residues. CDR3 nucleotides: TGCGCCAGCAGCTTGAGGGACTTCTCCTACAATGAGCAGTTCTTC. It is translated as CASSLRDFSYNEQFF.

The V and J genes are TRBV4-1 and TRBJ1-5, with D unclear. Trimming cost V 0 bases and J 4 bases, with 10 bases left between them. The CDR3 is 15 residues long. Looked up from germline, CDR1 is MGHRA and CDR2 is YSYEKL. CDR3 sequence: CASSQEITRNQPQHF. The CDR3, as DNA: TGCGCCAGCAGCCAAGAGATTACAAGGAATCAGCCCCAGCATTTT.

This clone was picked up one time. The gene calls are TRBV7-2 and TRBJ2-7, with D hard to call. Germline CDR1 reads SGHTA; CDR2 reads FQGNSA. The V gene lost 1 base and the J gene lost 3 bases, with 4 bases spanning the gap. The CDR3 extends over 12 amino acids. CDR3 residues: CASSLGYYEQYF. CDR3 in DNA: TGTGCCAGCAGCTTAGGCTACTACGAGCAGTACTTC.

The rearrangement joins TRBV6-5 to TRBJ1-2; possibly TRBD1 for D (5 bases). V lost 6 bases and J lost 4, with 12 bases in between. The CDR3 is made up of 13 amino acids. Looked up from germline, CDR1 is MNHEY and CDR2 is SVGAGI. CDR3 in amino acids: CASRGTQVYGYTF. The CDR3 coding sequence is TGTGCCAGCAGGGGGACGCAAGTCTATGGCTACACCTTC.

A single count supports this clone. The chain combines TRBV2 with TRBJ2-1, with a possible D match to TRBD2 (5 bases). Per germline, CDR1 SNHLY and CDR2 FYNNEI. The CDR3 runs 14 residues. Trimming removed 7 bases from V and 7 bases from J, with 17 bases in between. The CDR3 DNA reads TGTGCCAGCAATCCCCCCCCTCGGGGAAATGAGCAGTTCTTC. Its protein is CASNPPPRGNEQFF.

The chain uses TRBV5-4 and TRBJ1-2; D remains unclear. The V gene's germline CDR1 is SGHNT and CDR2 YYREEE (reference sequence). CDR3 length: 15 residues. Trimming removed 0 bases at V and 6 bases at J, with 15 bases between. The chain's CDR3 is CASSLAGLGSNGYTF. CDR3 nucleotide sequence: TGTGCCAGCAGCTTGGCCGGGCTGGGCTCGAATGGCTACACCTTC.

V gene TRBV6-5 combines with J gene TRBJ1-1, with a weak D call TRBD1 (6 bases). Looked up from germline, CDR1 is MNHEY and CDR2 is SVGAGI. The V end lost 6 bases, the J end lost 3 bases, and 11 bases lay between the germline ends. This CDR3 contains 13 residues. The CDR3 region has the DNA TGTGCCAGCAGGAGGGAGGGGGACACTGAAGCTTTCTTT. It translates to CASRREGDTEAFF.

The rearrangement joins TRBV11-2 to TRBJ1-1; 11 bases line up with TRBD1. The CDR3 is 14 amino acids. Germline CDR1 SGHAT, CDR2 FQNNGV. Trimming removed 5 bases from V and 10 bases from J; junction bases left unmatched: 9. CDR3 sequence: CASSLDRDRGRAFF. As DNA, the CDR3 is TGTGCCAGCAGCCTCGACCGGGACAGGGGGAGAGCTTTCTTT.